This is a list of T cell receptor beta chains from one sample in a study of T cell responses to AZD1222 COVID-19 vaccine. Assay used: immunoSEQ multiplex PCR; TCRdb lists only in-frame clones, some missing. The table includes some 150,000 clones, approximately 87% detected once. Material: peripheral blood, obtained 28 days after the second AZD1222 dose. The receptor source for this set is an adult who received the AZD1222 COVID-19 vaccine. Each CDR3 is given with its conserved first and last residue. D genes are given only for firm matches.

v_call d_call cdr3_aa
TRBV2 - CASSEASTGGYNSPLHF
TRBV9 TRBD2 CASSETSGTQYF
TRBV6-2/TRBV6-3 - CASSQVRGNSNQPQHF
TRBV7-2 - CASSFEWGGHQNTEAFF
TRBV11-2 TRBD1 CASSLDLGQGANYGYTF
TRBV27 - CASTKSWSPTGELFF
TRBV3-1/TRBV3-2 - CASSQTPEGEQYF
TRBV11-2 - CASSPDEKLFF
TRBV3-1/TRBV3-2 - CASSQGGPRYGYTF
TRBV4-1 - CASSQGRGGPSQFF
TRBV6-5 TRBD1 CASIADRGSGNTIYF
TRBV7-8 TRBD2 CASSFSGGANTQYF
TRBV7-2 - CASSLDGLSLLGNNEQFF
TRBV7-2 TRBD1 CASSPGDRGWGNTIYF
TRBV1 - CTSSQEDSAYEQYF
TRBV5-6 - CASSSFSQGGSPLHF
TRBV10-3 - CATKEGGGVYGYTF